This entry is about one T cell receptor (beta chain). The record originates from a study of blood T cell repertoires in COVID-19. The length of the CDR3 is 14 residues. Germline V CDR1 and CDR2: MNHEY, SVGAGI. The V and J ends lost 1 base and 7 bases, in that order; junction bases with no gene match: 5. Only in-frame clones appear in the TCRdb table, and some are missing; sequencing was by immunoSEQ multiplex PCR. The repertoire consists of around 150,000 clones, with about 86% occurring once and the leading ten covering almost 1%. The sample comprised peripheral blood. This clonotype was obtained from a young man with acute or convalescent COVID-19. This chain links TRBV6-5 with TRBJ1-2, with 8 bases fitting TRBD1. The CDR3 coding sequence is TGTGCCAGCAGTTACTGGCAGGGGGCTTTTGGCTACACCTTC. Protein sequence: CASSYWQGAFGYTF.